This is a list of T cell receptor beta chains from one sample in a study of blood T cell repertoires in COVID-19. Clones were read by immunoSEQ multiplex PCR, and TCRdb kept only the in-frame ones, dropping some. The sample lists 90,000 or so clones; about two thirds were seen once. Sequencing was done on a sample of peripheral blood. Every receptor here comes from a woman older than 75 with acute or convalescent COVID-19. Each CDR3 is given with its conserved first and last residue. D genes are given only for firm matches. The listing skips clone size in some rows; elsewhere it reads once, few, many or a size class.

CASSLAQGVGEQYF	TGTGCCAGCAGCTTAGCACAGGGGGTCGGCGAGCAGTACTTC	TRBV7-2	TRBJ2-7	-	TRBD1
CASSSGVNQPQHF	TGTGCCAGCAGCTCCGGAGTCAATCAGCCCCAGCATTTT	TRBV7-8	TRBJ1-5	many	-
CASSPQTAGNTIYF	TGTGCCAGCAGCCCCCAGACAGCTGGAAACACCATATATTTT	TRBV9	TRBJ1-3	medium-sized	-
CASSLDSYTEAFF	TGTGCCAGCAGCCTTGACAGCTACACCGAAGCTTTCTTT	TRBV6-2/TRBV6-3	TRBJ1-1	-	-
CASSLSYQVIDEQYF	TGCGCCAGCAGCTTAAGTTACCAGGTTATTGACGAGCAGTACTTC	TRBV5-1	TRBJ2-7	-	-
CASTQYQETQYF	TGTGCCAGCACGCAGTACCAAGAGACCCAGTACTTC	TRBV2	TRBJ2-5	-	-
CAISVAGNQPQHF	TGTGCCATCAGTGTGGCGGGAAACCAGCCCCAGCATTTT	TRBV10-3	TRBJ1-5	-	-
CATSDPGLAEDTQYF	TGTGCCACCAGTGATCCAGGACTAGCGGAGGATACGCAGTATTTT	TRBV24-1	TRBJ2-3	-	TRBD2
CASSNRDREYNEQFF	TGTGCCAGCAGCAACCGGGACAGGGAGTACAATGAGCAGTTCTTC	TRBV7-6	TRBJ2-1	few	TRBD1
CAWSVGTYNEQFF	TGTGCCTGGAGTGTGGGCACTTACAATGAGCAGTTCTTC	TRBV30	TRBJ2-1	-	-
CATSRVVGAGANVLTF	TGTGCCACCAGCAGAGTCGTAGGGGCCGGGGCCAACGTCCTGACTTTC	TRBV15	TRBJ2-6	once	-
CASSPWTGGNTIYF	TGTGCCAGCAGCCCCTGGACAGGTGGAAACACCATATATTTT	TRBV7-6	TRBJ1-3	-	TRBD1
CASSLGGGKGTEAFF	TGTGCCAGCAGCTTAGGAGGGGGCAAGGGCACTGAAGCTTTCTTT	TRBV7-8	TRBJ1-1	-	TRBD1
CASSQVASGDYEQYF	TGTGCCAGCAGCCAAGTCGCTAGCGGGGACTACGAGCAGTACTTC	TRBV6-5	TRBJ2-7	-	TRBD2
CASSFQGSETQYF	TGTGCCAGCAGCTTCCAGGGATCAGAGACCCAGTACTTC	TRBV7-2	TRBJ2-5	-	-
CASSHLAEDTGELFF	TGTGCCAGCAGCCATTTAGCGGAGGACACCGGGGAGCTGTTTTTT	TRBV3-1/TRBV3-2	TRBJ2-2	-	-
CASSYRRAEGRQETQYF	TGTGCCAGCAGTTACAGGCGGGCGGAGGGGCGACAAGAGACCCAGTACTTC	TRBV6-2/TRBV6-3	TRBJ2-5	-	-
CASSFGQGSGNTIYF	TGTGCCAGCAGCTTTGGACAGGGCTCTGGAAACACCATATATTTT	TRBV7-9	TRBJ1-3	-	TRBD1
CASSVASYSSGSSGNTIYF	TGTGCCAGCAGCGTAGCTTCATATAGCTCTGGGTCCTCTGGAAACACCATATATTTT	TRBV9	TRBJ1-3	-	-
CATSRGGRGDTGELFF	TGTGCCACCAGCAGAGGGGGAAGGGGTGACACCGGGGAGCTGTTTTTT	TRBV15	TRBJ2-2	-	-
CASSLGQTYEQYF	TGTGCCAGCAGTTTGGGGCAAACCTACGAGCAGTACTTC	TRBV12-3/TRBV12-4	TRBJ2-7	-	-
CASSPPGSRGSGNTIYF	TGTGCCAGCTCACCACCAGGTTCCAGGGGCTCTGGAAACACCATATATTTT	TRBV18	TRBJ1-3	few	-
CSVRWGDGYTF	TGCAGCGTTCGCTGGGGGGATGGCTACACCTTC	TRBV29-1	TRBJ1-2	few	-
CAISDRQGANIQYF	TGTGCCATCAGTGATAGACAGGGGGCGAACATTCAGTACTTC	TRBV10-3	TRBJ2-4	-	TRBD1
CASSRFEGTALNYGYTF	TGTGCCAGCAGCCGGTTTGAAGGGACAGCACTTAACTATGGCTACACCTTC	TRBV28	TRBJ1-2	-	TRBD1
CASSPQWGTSNEQFF	TGTGCCAGCAGCCCCCAGTGGGGGACTAGCAATGAGCAGTTCTTC	TRBV7-2	TRBJ2-1	-	TRBD2
CASSQDMKGLGYTF	TGTGCCAGCAGCCAAGATATGAAGGGGTTGGGCTACACCTTC	TRBV3-1/TRBV3-2	TRBJ1-2	-	-
CASRSGQNNYGYTF	TGTGCCAGCAGGTCGGGACAGAACAACTATGGCTACACCTTC	TRBV6-5	TRBJ1-2	-	TRBD1
CASSLPGGGEAFF	TGTGCCAGCAGCCTACCAGGGGGAGGTGAAGCTTTCTTT	TRBV7-2	TRBJ1-1	-	TRBD1
CASSLAHGGQGEQYF	TGTGCCAGCAGCTTAGCGCATGGGGGACAAGGGGAGCAGTACTTC	TRBV7-6	TRBJ2-7	-	-
CASSITLAGVEQFF	TGTGCCAGTAGTATTACATTGGCGGGGGTTGAGCAGTTCTTC	TRBV19	TRBJ2-1	-	TRBD2
CASSQPAGQGAREEQFF	TGCGCCAGCAGTCAACCGGCGGGACAGGGGGCACGAGAGGAGCAGTTCTTC	TRBV23-1	TRBJ2-1	-	TRBD1
CAISESLGGNQPQHF	TGTGCCATCAGTGAGTCGTTGGGCGGCAATCAGCCCCAGCATTTT	TRBV10-3	TRBJ1-5	-	-
CASSFRGQGYTF	TGTGCCAGCAGTTTCAGGGGGCAAGGCTACACCTTC	TRBV6-2/TRBV6-3	TRBJ1-2	-	TRBD1
CAWSVGLNFNQPQHF	TGTGCCTGGAGTGTGGGACTCAACTTTAATCAGCCCCAGCATTTT	TRBV30	TRBJ1-5	once	-
CSVADTEAYEQYF	TGCAGCGTTGCCGATACCGAGGCCTACGAGCAGTACTTC	TRBV29-1	TRBJ2-7	-	-
CSASLVSDEQYF	TGCAGTGCTAGTTTGGTTAGCGACGAGCAGTACTTC	TRBV20-1	TRBJ2-7	few	-
CASSPIARQGWYF	TGTGCCAGCAGCCCCATCGCGAGACAGGGGTGGTATTTT	TRBV27	TRBJ2-3	once	TRBD1
CASSPEGGARTDTQYF	TGCGCCAGCAGCCCCGAGGGCGGGGCTCGCACAGATACGCAGTATTTT	TRBV4-1	TRBJ2-3	-	-
CAISEGDRAYNEQFF	TGTGCCATCAGTGAGGGGGACAGGGCCTACAATGAGCAGTTCTTC	TRBV10-3	TRBJ2-1	-	TRBD1
CASSLGTANQPQHF	TGTGCCAGCAGCCTCGGCACAGCAAATCAGCCCCAGCATTTT	TRBV7-9	TRBJ1-5	-	-
CASSLFGLAGDTQYF	TGTGCCAGCAGCTTATTCGGGCTAGCGGGGGATACGCAGTATTTT	TRBV7-2	TRBJ2-3	-	TRBD2